This TCR beta chain was obtained from a study of blood T cells in healthy people across ages. Overall study results and limits: The study found more naive CD4+ cells and higher diversity in long-lived than aged donors.

Ten or more counts support this clonotype. Its antigen remains unidentified. Deletions cut 0 bases from V and 4 bases from J, with 16 bases between. The CDR3 loop spans 16 amino acids. Per the germline V gene, CDR1 is ENHRY and CDR2 is SYGVKD. The second PCR ran about 6 to 12 cycles with a sample-barcoded 5' primer and J-beta primers. Via MiXCR, TCRdb re-called the 5' RACE reads, giving one row per CDR3 protein. This sample has about 1.1 million distinct CDR3 sequences; more than 30% occur once, and the top ten carry roughly 14%. The chain joins TRBV10-3 to TRBJ2-7; maybe TRBD2 (6 bases). Sequenced input: blood. This TCR came from a man between 18 and 35 years old in good health. CDR3 nucleotides: TGTGCCATCAGTGAGTCTGTCGGCGGGGCAAAATACGAGCAGTACTTC. It codes for CAISESVGGAKYEQYF.